These T cell receptor beta chains were read from a single sample in a study of OX40 agonist ivuxolimab in advanced cancers. TCRdb keeps only in-frame clones here, not all; method: immunoSEQ multiplex PCR. The data show some 60,000 clones, with approximately 78% seen just once and more than 1.5% held by the top ten. The specimen comprised CD4+ or CD8+ T cells sorted from blood, sampled in a trial of the OX40 agonist ivuxolimab. All receptors derive from an adult with an advanced solid tumor such as melanoma, head and neck, liver or kidney cancer. CDR3s include the opening cysteine and the closing phenylalanine or tryptophan. Each record gives: V gene, D gene, J gene, clone size, CDR3 protein, CDR3 DNA. The D gene is left open where the match is weak. Rows give clone size only sometimes, using once, few, many, or a class for an expanded clone.

TRBV7-8	TRBD2	TRBJ2-1	few	CASSLVLAGGFGDYNEQFF	TGTGCCAGCAGCTTAGTACTAGCGGGAGGTTTCGGGGATTACAATGAGCAGTTCTTC
TRBV27	TRBD2	TRBJ2-1	NA	CASCSSFSGSRNEQFF	TGTGCCAGCTGCTCCTCCTTCAGCGGGAGTAGGAATGAGCAGTTCTTC
TRBV2	NA	TRBJ2-1	NA	CASRLNPLAEQFF	TGTGCCAGCAGACTCAACCCCCTAGCGGAGCAGTTCTTC
TRBV15	NA	TRBJ2-6	NA	CATSSYGANVLTF	TGTGCCACCAGCAGTTATGGGGCCAACGTCCTGACTTTC
TRBV2	NA	TRBJ1-3	NA	CASSEGGIEGHTIYF	TGTGCCAGCAGTGAAGGGGGGATCGAAGGACACACCATATATTTT
TRBV5-1	NA	TRBJ1-1	NA	CASSYDTEAFF	TGCGCCAGCAGCTATGACACTGAAGCTTTCTTT
TRBV18	TRBD2	TRBJ2-1	NA	CASSPVLAGVDEQFF	TGTGCCAGCTCCCCTGTGTTAGCGGGGGTGGATGAGCAGTTCTTC
TRBV7-9	NA	TRBJ2-1	NA	CASSRGERNEQFF	TGTGCCAGCAGCCGAGGAGAGCGCAATGAGCAGTTCTTC
TRBV6-1	NA	TRBJ1-1	NA	CASSWSLGVEAFF	TGTGCCAGCAGTTGGTCACTAGGGGTTGAAGCTTTCTTT
TRBV27	NA	TRBJ2-2	NA	CASSPTMGGLENTGELFF	TGTGCCAGCAGTCCCACAATGGGGGGACTGGAGAACACCGGGGAGCTGTTTTTT
TRBV9	TRBD1	TRBJ2-1	few	CASSFALTGDEQFF	TGTGCCAGCAGCTTCGCACTAACAGGGGATGAGCAGTTCTTC
TRBV18	TRBD1	TRBJ2-7	NA	CASSSGTGGDEQYF	TGTGCCAGCTCATCAGGGACAGGGGGCGACGAGCAGTACTTC
TRBV7-9	NA	TRBJ1-2	NA	CASSLGPASEGYTF	TGTGCCAGCAGCTTAGGTCCAGCATCAGAGGGCTACACCTTC
TRBV5-1	NA	TRBJ1-5	NA	CASSLFSGSDQPQHF	TGCGCCAGCAGCTTGTTTTCAGGGAGTGATCAGCCCCAGCATTTT
TRBV27	NA	TRBJ2-1	few	CASSLSREPYYNEQFF	TGTGCCAGCAGTTTATCTAGGGAGCCATACTACAATGAGCAGTTCTTC
TRBV7-2	TRBD2	TRBJ2-2	NA	CASSLEASGTGELFF	TGTGCCAGCAGCTTAGAGGCTAGCGGGACCGGGGAGCTGTTTTTT
TRBV27	NA	TRBJ2-1	NA	CASTPSSYNEQFF	TGTGCCAGCACCCCGAGCTCCTACAATGAGCAGTTCTTC
TRBV4-2	TRBD1	TRBJ2-7	NA	CASSLDRTTINF	TGTGCCAGCAGCTTGGACAGGACAACCATTAACTTC
TRBV11-2	TRBD2	TRBJ2-2	NA	CASSSLAGVIGELFF	TGTGCCAGCAGCTCTCTAGCGGGAGTGATCGGGGAGCTGTTTTTT
TRBV21-1	NA	TRBJ1-1	NA	CASSNPGNPGQLNTEAFF	TGTGCCAGCAGCAATCCCGGAAATCCGGGACAGTTAAACACTGAAGCTTTCTTT
TRBV5-1	TRBD1	TRBJ1-5	NA	CASSMTGFEPQHF	TGCGCCAGCAGCATGACAGGGTTTGAGCCCCAGCATTTT
TRBV6-1	NA	TRBJ2-3	NA	CASLPRERTDTQYF	TGTGCCAGCCTCCCCAGGGAGCGCACAGATACGCAGTATTTT
TRBV4-1	NA	TRBJ2-2	few	CASSQPDREAGELFF	TGCGCCAGCAGCCAGCCAGACAGGGAGGCCGGGGAGCTGTTTTTT
TRBV14	NA	TRBJ2-2	NA	CASSQGFRRFRNTGELFF	TGTGCCAGCAGCCAAGGGTTCAGGCGGTTTCGGAACACCGGGGAGCTGTTTTTT
TRBV7-2	TRBD2	TRBJ2-5	NA	CASRRTSGRLETQYF	TGTGCCAGCAGGAGGACTAGCGGGAGGTTGGAGACCCAGTACTTC
TRBV9	NA	TRBJ2-5	once	CASSVAPSPGTQYF	TGTGCCAGCAGCGTAGCGCCCTCCCCCGGGACCCAGTACTTC
TRBV6-5	TRBD2	TRBJ2-1	NA	CASSLTAGDINEQFF	TGTGCCAGCAGTTTAACAGCGGGAGACATTAATGAGCAGTTCTTC
TRBV15	NA	TRBJ1-3	once	CATSRGDSHSGNTIYF	TGTGCCACCAGCAGAGGTGACAGTCACTCTGGAAACACCATATATTTT
TRBV4-3	NA	TRBJ2-5	few	CASSPTGTDSETQYF	TGCGCCAGCAGTCCAACCGGGACTGACTCGGAGACCCAGTACTTC
TRBV19	NA	TRBJ2-7	NA	CASNPGPYDLSYEQYF	TGTGCCAGTAATCCAGGGCCCTACGATCTCTCCTACGAGCAGTACTTC
TRBV7-2	TRBD1	TRBJ2-7	NA	CASSRERTGFYGQYF	TGTGCCAGCAGCCGAGAACGGACAGGGTTCTACGGGCAGTACTTC
TRBV5-1	TRBD1	TRBJ1-4	NA	CASSSTGGLGEKLFF	TGCGCCAGCAGCTCAACAGGGGGCCTTGGGGAAAAACTGTTTTTT
TRBV5-1	TRBD2	TRBJ2-1	NA	CASSPGTSDLWQFF	TGCGCCAGCAGCCCCGGGACTAGCGACCTATGGCAGTTCTTC
TRBV18	TRBD2	TRBJ2-7	NA	CASSPGLATYEQYF	TGTGCCAGCTCACCCGGACTAGCGACCTACGAGCAGTACTTC
TRBV7-8	NA	TRBJ1-1	few	CASSAHPGPLNTEAFF	TGTGCCAGCAGCGCCCATCCGGGACCCCTGAACACTGAAGCTTTCTTT
TRBV18	NA	TRBJ2-1	NA	CASSLSPGSDEQFF	TGTGCCAGCTCACTATCTCCGGGCTCGGATGAGCAGTTCTTC
TRBV7-3	NA	TRBJ2-7	NA	CASSSGTSFLEQYF	TGTGCCAGCAGCTCCGGGACCTCGTTCCTGGAGCAGTACTTC
TRBV14	TRBD2	TRBJ2-1	NA	CASSQEKAGGPFHEQFF	TGTGCCAGCAGCCAAGAGAAGGCGGGAGGGCCTTTCCATGAGCAGTTCTTC
TRBV10-3	NA	TRBJ2-1	NA	CAIRTVGFGRDEQFF	TGTGCCATCAGGACGGTTGGATTCGGTAGGGATGAGCAGTTCTTC
TRBV5-1	TRBD2	TRBJ2-3	NA	CASSLTSGSGDTQYF	TGCGCCAGCAGCTTGACTAGCGGGAGTGGAGATACGCAGTATTTT
TRBV20-1	TRBD1	TRBJ1-2	NA	CSAHTGDGYTF	TGCAGTGCCCATACAGGGGATGGCTACACCTTC
TRBV11-3	NA	TRBJ1-1	NA	CASSTGGFNTEAFF	TGTGCCAGCAGCACAGGAGGTTTTAACACTGAAGCTTTCTTT
TRBV14	TRBD1	TRBJ1-2	NA	CASSHSNEPGQGALYGYTF	TGTGCCAGCAGCCACTCGAACGAGCCGGGACAGGGGGCACTTTATGGCTACACCTTC
TRBV19	NA	TRBJ2-2	NA	CASSIWVTDNTGELFF	TGTGCCAGTAGTATATGGGTAACAGACAACACCGGGGAGCTGTTTTTT
TRBV27	NA	TRBJ2-1	NA	CASSSAGAGRYNEQFF	TGTGCCAGCAGTTCTGCAGGTGCGGGCCGCTACAATGAGCAGTTCTTC
TRBV4-3	NA	TRBJ2-5	NA	CASSPQGGRGYQETQYF	TGCGCCAGCAGCCCCCAAGGAGGAAGAGGGTACCAAGAGACCCAGTACTTC
TRBV7-8	NA	TRBJ1-1	NA	CASSAPGVTEAFF	TGTGCCAGCAGCGCACCAGGGGTCACTGAAGCTTTCTTT
TRBV7-9	TRBD2	TRBJ2-1	NA	CASSLFSGSSYNEQFF	TGTGCCAGCAGCTTATTCAGCGGGAGCTCATACAATGAGCAGTTCTTC
TRBV5-4	TRBD1	TRBJ2-7	few	CASSLPGQGYEQYF	TGTGCCAGCAGTTTACCGGGACAGGGCTACGAGCAGTACTTC